These 17 T cell receptor beta chains were sequenced from one sample in a study of CD8 T cells in ankylosing spondylitis. A single record per CDR3 protein comes from TCRdb applying MiXCR to the 5' RACE reads. This sample has tens of thousands of distinct CDR3 sequences, with about 10% found just once. Sequenced material: blood, either unsorted or a sorted T cell fraction (not recorded which). These receptors were taken from a male donor with ankylosing spondylitis or in good health (not recorded which).

This clonotype was seen more than once but under ten times. The chain is built from TRBV7-2 and TRBJ1-4; 7 bases are a match to TRBD1. J gave up 0 bases and V 5 bases, and 3 bases lay outside the gene matches. Germline CDR1 is SGHTA and CDR2 is FQGNSA. CDR3 size: 15 residues. The CDR3 region has the DNA TGTGCCAGCAGCCGAACAGGGGCAACTAATGAAAAACTGTTTTTT. This encodes CASSRTGATNEKLFF.

The chain employs TRBV30 and TRBJ1-3; D not resolved. V was cut by 4 bases and J by 4 bases, with 5 bases left in between. The CDR3 contains 11 residues. Germline loops: CDR1 GTSNPN, CDR2 SVGIG (reference sequence). CDR3 sequence reads: CAWTTGNTIYF. CDR3 DNA: TGTGCCTGGACCACGGGAAACACCATATATTTT. Combining the CDR3 with reference TRBV30 and TRBJ1-3 gives the whole variable domain SQTIHQWPATLVQPVGSPLSLECTVEGTSNPNLYWYRQAAGRGLQLLFYSVGIGQISSEVPQNLSASRPQDRQFILSSKKLLLSDSGFYLCAWTTGNTIYFGEGSWLTVV.

This clonotype was recorded at least ten times. CDR3 in DNA: TGTGCCAGCAGTTACGACAGGGCAAAATACAATGAGCAGTTCTTC. Its protein is CASSYDRAKYNEQFF. This chain joins TRBV6-6 and TRBJ2-1, with 7 bases lining up with TRBD1. The junction had 5 bases not matched to a gene; V was cut back by 2 bases and J by 4 bases. CDR1 and CDR2 from the germline V gene are MNHNY and SVGAGI (reference sequence). The CDR3 extends over 15 amino acids.

Regarding this clonotype: It may be a read error: a sequence one base away is much more abundant. J is TRBJ1-6 and V is TRBV5-1; possibly TRBD1 for D (6 bases). Looked up from germline, CDR1 is SGHRS and CDR2 is YFSETQ. CDR3 length: 17 amino acids. V dropped 7 bases and J dropped 0 bases, with 17 bases sitting between them. The CDR3 loop reads CASSGDIGSSYNSPLHF. The CDR3 DNA is TGCGCCAGCTCAGGGGATATAGGGAGCTCCTATAATTCACCCCTCCACTTT.

V is TRBV10-3 and J is TRBJ1-2; 7 nucleotides align to TRBD1. V lost 0 bases to trimming and J lost 8 bases; unmatched junction nucleotides: 12. Germline V gene sequence: CDR1 ENHRY, CDR2 SYGVKD. The CDR3 is 16 residues long. In nucleotides, the CDR3 is TGTGCCATCAGTGAGTCGACCCGGAGGGGGCTAGTAGGCTACACCTTC. Its protein product is CAISESTRRGLVGYTF.

The sample holds many counts of this clonotype. The genes are TRBV3-1 and TRBJ2-7; weak D call: TRBD2 (6 bases). Germline CDR1 reads LGHDT; CDR2 reads YNNKEL (reference sequence). This CDR3 comprises 14 residues. Trimming removed 0 bases at V and 1 base at J, with 7 bases between. CDR3 in amino acids: CASSQDLASYEQYF. For the CDR3, the DNA is TGTGCCAGCAGCCAAGATCTAGCGTCCTACGAGCAGTACTTC.

This clonotype was detected many times. The chain couples TRBV5-1 to TRBJ2-7; TRBD1 aligns across 9 bases. Unmatched junction bases numbered 6, after V lost 1 base and J lost 4 bases. The CDR3 contains 15 residues. Looked up from germline, CDR1 is SGHRS and CDR2 is YFSETQ. The CDR3 region is CASSLSVGQGYEQYF. The CDR3 DNA reads as TGCGCCAGCAGCTTGTCGGTAGGACAGGGGTACGAGCAGTACTTC.

This clonotype was counted at least ten times. The chain employs TRBV20-1 and TRBJ1-5; TRBD1 matches at 7 bases. The length of the CDR3 is 16 residues. Trimming at V came to 5 bases and at J to 4 bases, leaving 14 bases not matched to a gene. Germline-derived CDR1 and CDR2 are DFQATT and SNEGSKA (reference sequence). CDR3 sequence reads: CSADPPTTGPNQPQHF. In DNA, the CDR3 is TGCAGTGCTGACCCCCCGACGACAGGGCCGAATCAGCCCCAGCATTTT.

This clonotype turned up a few times. The chain is built from TRBV18 and TRBJ2-5; D remains unclear. With 4 bases removed from V and 4 bases from J, the gap between germline ends came to 13 bases. The CDR3 is made up of 14 amino acids. Germline CDR1 reads KGHSH; CDR2 reads LQKENI. CDR3 protein: CASSQSLGGETQYF. Here the CDR3 DNA reads TGTGCCAGCTCACAATCACTCGGCGGAGAGACCCAGTACTTC.

This clonotype was counted ten times or more. The chain has TRBV12-3 or TRBV12-4 and TRBJ1-5, with D hard to call. The CDR3 is 14 amino acids. V was pared by 2 bases and J by 7 bases, with 12 bases between. This CDR3 is CASSLSGFGQPQHF. The CDR3 nucleotides are TGTGCCAGCAGTTTATCCGGGTTCGGACAGCCCCAGCATTTT.

In its sample, this clonotype was seen many times. The rearrangement joins TRBV7-6 to TRBJ1-2; weak D call: TRBD1 (5 bases). Germline V gene lookup returns CDR1 SGHVS and CDR2 FNYEAQ. This CDR3 spans 14 amino acids. The ends were cut back, 4 bases at V and 6 bases at J, with 15 bases in the middle. The CDR3 region is CASSSLSGFNGYTF. In nucleotides, the CDR3 is TGTGCCAGCAGCTCCCTCTCAGGGTTCAATGGCTACACCTTC.

This clonotype showed up many times. An end of the junction differs from the germline gene, which may be a read error. This sequence joins TRBV5-1 and TRBJ1-2; D unclear. CDR3 size: 14 residues. Germline V CDR1 and CDR2: SGHRS, YFSETQ. The CDR3 DNA sequence: TGCGCCAGCACCTTGAGAGACCGCAACTATGGCTACACCTTC. This encodes CASTLRDRNYGYTF.

This clonotype was seen a handful of times. This chain joins TRBV19 and TRBJ2-7, with D possibly being TRBD1 or TRBD2 (5 bases each). CDR1 LNHDA and CDR2 SQIVND come from the germline V gene (reference sequence). The CDR3 extends over 15 amino acids. Trimming removed 6 bases from V and 3 bases from J, with 18 bases in between. The CDR3 sequence is CASRMGDADHYEQYF. DNA of the CDR3: TGTGCCAGTAGGATGGGGGACGCGGACCACTACGAGCAGTACTTC.

The sample holds many counts of this clonotype. The chain has TRBV5-1 and TRBJ1-1; no firm D call. This CDR3 has 11 amino acids. Deletions cut 2 bases from V and 8 bases from J, with 7 bases between. Germline CDR1 reads SGHRS; CDR2 reads YFSETQ. DNA for the CDR3: TGCGCCAGCAGCTTACTAAACGAAGCTTTCTTT. It codes for CASSLLNEAFF.

This clonotype was found a few times. The CDR3 DNA is TGTGCCAGCAGCTTCTATTCGGGGGCCCGGACGGGCTACACCTTC. Its translation is CASSFYSGARTGYTF. This chain connects TRBV7-2 to TRBJ1-2; D is possibly TRBD1 (6 bases). Trimming left V 3 bases short and J 8 bases short, with 19 bases between. Germline values: CDR1 SGHTA, CDR2 FQGNSA. The CDR3 totals 15 residues. The complete variable domain, with remaining parts taken from reference TRBV7-2 and TRBJ1-2, reads GAGVSQSPSNKVTEKGKDVELRCDPISGHTALYWYRQSLGQGLEFLIYFQGNSAPDKSGLPSDRFSAERTGGSVSTLTIQRTQQEDSAVYLCASSFYSGARTGYTFGSGTRLTVV.

This clonotype was observed at least ten times. The chain employs TRBV28 and TRBJ2-5; 11 bases are a match to TRBD2. Trimming at V came to 5 bases and at J to 3 bases, leaving 2 bases not matched to a gene. CDR1 MDHEN and CDR2 SYDVKM come from the germline V gene. The CDR3 is 14 amino acids. CDR3 residues: CASSISGGEETQYF. In nucleotides, the CDR3 is TGTGCCAGCAGTATTAGCGGGGGGGAAGAGACCCAGTACTTC.

The chain uses TRBV11-2 and TRBJ2-6, with TRBD1 as a possible D gene (5 bases). V was clipped by 4 bases and J by 0 bases, with 16 bases between them. Germline V gene sequence: CDR1 SGHAT, CDR2 FQNNGV. The length of the CDR3 is 18 residues. CDR3 protein: CASSWGRELYSGANVLTF. The DNA for the CDR3 is TGTGCCAGCAGCTGGGGCAGGGAACTCTACTCTGGGGCCAACGTCCTGACTTTC.